Listed below are T cell receptor beta chains from one sample, sequenced in a study of blood T cell repertoires in COVID-19. TCRdb keeps only in-frame clones here, not all; method: immunoSEQ multiplex PCR. Of about 270,000 clones listed, approximately 85% were seen once; the top ten hold about an eighth. Specimen: peripheral blood. All receptors come from a human donor in a cohort sampled during active COVID-19. The CDR3 runs from the conserved cysteine through the conserved F or W. A D gene is named only where the DNA matches it firmly. Expanded clones are given a class, and other clones once, few, many or no size at all.

>TRBV9|TRBD1|TRBJ1-2|-
CASSGAIRTGLNYGYTF
TGTGCCAGCAGCGGAGCCATTCGGACAGGCCTTAACTATGGCTACACCTTC
>TRBV18|-|TRBJ2-1|-
CASSPVPGAKNEQFF
TGTGCCAGCTCACCAGTCCCGGGAGCGAAGAATGAGCAGTTCTTC
>TRBV2|-|TRBJ2-3|-
CASTPGRTNSYRDTQYF
TGTGCCAGCACCCCCGGTAGAACAAACTCCTACAGAGATACGCAGTATTTT
>TRBV7-9|TRBD1|TRBJ1-3|-
CASSLGTGSGGNTIYF
TGTGCCAGCAGTTTAGGGACAGGGAGCGGCGGAAACACCATATATTTT
>TRBV7-3|TRBD2|TRBJ2-1|-
CASSRTSGKNEQFF
TGTGCCAGCAGCCGTACTAGCGGGAAGAATGAGCAGTTCTTC
>TRBV9|-|TRBJ2-1|-
CASSVVGRSSSHNEQFF
TGTGCCAGCAGCGTAGTAGGGAGGTCTAGCAGCCACAATGAGCAGTTCTTC
>TRBV27|TRBD1|TRBJ1-1|-
CASSSGQGRVMNTEAFF
TGTGCCAGCAGTTCGGGACAGGGGCGCGTCATGAACACTGAAGCTTTCTTT
>TRBV7-3|TRBD2|TRBJ2-1|-
CASSVAGSWDNEQFF
TGTGCCAGCAGCGTAGCGGGAAGTTGGGACAATGAGCAGTTCTTC
>TRBV11-2|-|TRBJ2-3|-
CASSLRDTQYF
TGTGCCAGCAGCTTACGAGATACGCAGTATTTT
>TRBV5-1|-|TRBJ1-2|-
CASSLDFRVSGSVYGYTF
TGCGCCAGCAGCTTGGATTTTCGGGTTTCCGGTTCGGTGTATGGCTACACCTTC
>TRBV6-5|-|TRBJ1-3|-
CASRPGHGRNTIYF
TGTGCCAGCAGACCTGGACACGGAAGAAACACCATATATTTT
>TRBV5-6|-|TRBJ1-1|once
CASSSLTPQQKAFF
TGTGCCAGCAGCTCCCTGACCCCCCAACAGAAGGCTTTCTTT
>TRBV29-1|TRBD1|TRBJ2-3|-
CSVEPGQGGDTQYF
TGCAGCGTTGAACCGGGACAGGGAGGAGATACGCAGTATTTT
>TRBV2|-|TRBJ2-3|-
CASTRTSTDTQYF
TGTGCCAGCACACGGACTAGCACAGATACGCAGTATTTT
>TRBV7-2|-|TRBJ2-3|-
CASSYGTEALGYF
TGTGCCAGCAGCTACGGGACTGAAGCTTTGGGGTATTTT
>TRBV9|-|TRBJ2-2|-
CASSEGVSNTGELFF
TGTGCCAGCAGCGAGGGGGTATCGAACACCGGGGAGCTGTTTTTT
>TRBV7-3|TRBD1|TRBJ2-5|-
CASSPHGGGTGGLQETQYF
TGTGCCAGCAGCCCCCACGGTGGGGGGACAGGCGGACTCCAAGAGACCCAGTACTTC
>TRBV2|-|TRBJ2-3|-
CASSILDTQYF
TGTGCCAGCTCTATCTTGGATACGCAGTATTTT
>TRBV7-2|TRBD1|TRBJ2-1|once
CASSRTGGGYNEQFF
TGTGCCAGCAGCAGAACAGGGGGCGGCTACAATGAGCAGTTCTTC
>TRBV24-1|TRBD2|TRBJ2-3|-
CATSRPGAGLTDTQYF
TGTGCCACCAGTAGGCCCGGAGCGGGACTCACAGATACGCAGTATTTT
>TRBV5-1|TRBD2|TRBJ2-1|-
CASSLGLGGRTYNEQFF
TGCGCCAGCAGCTTGGGATTGGGCGGGAGGACCTACAATGAGCAGTTCTTC
>TRBV14|TRBD2|TRBJ2-3|-
CASSQGLAGNTQYF
TGTGCCAGCAGCCAAGGACTAGCGGGGAATACGCAGTATTTT
>TRBV4-1|TRBD1|TRBJ2-1|-
CASSQDEAGGFNEQFF
TGCGCCAGCAGCCAAGACGAGGCAGGGGGCTTCAATGAGCAGTTCTTC
>TRBV7-6|-|TRBJ1-3|few
CASSLARHSSGNTIYF
TGTGCCAGCAGCCTAGCCCGCCATAGCTCTGGAAACACCATATATTTT
>TRBV7-9|TRBD2|TRBJ2-4|-
CASSLASGRAVDIQYF
TGTGCCAGCAGCTTGGCTAGCGGGAGGGCCGTGGACATTCAGTACTTC
>TRBV18|TRBD2|TRBJ2-3|-
CASSPPGLAGVGTDTQYF
TGTGCCAGCTCACCACCGGGACTAGCGGGAGTAGGCACAGATACGCAGTATTTT
>TRBV29-1|-|TRBJ2-1|-
CSVGQNEQFF
TGCAGCGTCGGTCAAAATGAGCAGTTCTTC
>TRBV20-1|-|TRBJ1-3|-
CSAYRGNTIYF
TGCAGTGCTTACAGGGGAAACACCATATATTTT
>TRBV7-2|-|TRBJ2-3|-
CASSLDSGAAGTQYF
TGTGCCAGCAGCTTAGATTCCGGGGCAGCGGGTACGCAGTATTTT
>TRBV5-1|-|TRBJ2-1|-
CASSRDSTYNEQFF
TGCGCCAGCAGTCGGGACTCCACGTACAATGAGCAGTTCTTC
>TRBV19|-|TRBJ2-7|few
CASSISTAYEQYF
TGTGCCAGTAGTATAAGCACCGCCTACGAGCAGTACTTC
>TRBV18|-|TRBJ1-2|-
CASSPNRANYGYTF
TGTGCCAGCTCACCAAATCGGGCTAACTATGGCTACACCTTC
>TRBV5-4|TRBD2|TRBJ2-5|-
CASSSTSGREETQYF
TGTGCCAGCAGCTCTACTAGCGGGAGGGAAGAGACCCAGTACTTC
>TRBV6-5|-|TRBJ2-7|few
CASSYRGSGKGVEQYF
TGTGCCAGCAGTTACAGGGGGTCAGGGAAAGGCGTCGAGCAGTACTTC
>TRBV13|TRBD1|TRBJ1-6|-
CASSLTPGQGNSPLHF
TGTGCCAGCAGCTTAACCCCGGGACAGGGGAACTCACCCCTCCACTTT
>TRBV5-1|TRBD1|TRBJ1-2|-
CASSLEGQVFGYTF
TGCGCCAGCAGCTTGGAAGGACAGGTATTTGGCTACACCTTC
>TRBV6-6|-|TRBJ2-1|-
CASLEAGALLHEQFF
TGTGCCAGTCTGGAGGCGGGCGCCCTACTTCATGAGCAGTTCTTC
>TRBV27|TRBD1|TRBJ2-7|-
CASSHTGGSYEQYF
TGTGCCAGCAGTCATACAGGGGGCTCCTACGAGCAGTACTTC
>TRBV3-1/TRBV3-2|-|TRBJ2-2|-
CASSPILSGLNTGELFF
TGTGCCAGCAGCCCTATTCTAAGCGGGCTCAACACCGGGGAGCTGTTTTTT
>TRBV18|TRBD2|TRBJ2-7|once
CASSRGLADYEQYF
TGTGCCAGCTCACGGGGACTAGCGGACTACGAGCAGTACTTC
>TRBV25-1|TRBD1|TRBJ2-3|-
CASAGGDTQYF
TGTGCCAGCGCAGGGGGAGATACGCAGTATTTT
>TRBV5-4|TRBD1|TRBJ2-2|-
CASSLGGQGPGTGELFF
TGTGCCAGCAGCCTGGGGGGACAGGGGCCGGGGACCGGGGAGCTGTTTTTT
>TRBV28|-|TRBJ1-1|-
CASSFVQMNTEAFF
TGTGCCAGCAGTTTCGTACAGATGAACACTGAAGCTTTCTTT
>TRBV12-3/TRBV12-4|-|TRBJ1-2|-
CASSSTSSGYTF
TGTGCCAGCAGTTCAACGAGTTCCGGCTACACCTTC
>TRBV5-1|-|TRBJ2-7|-
CASRPTGSPKQYF
TGCGCCAGCAGACCAACAGGGTCGCCGAAGCAGTACTTC
>TRBV11-3|TRBD2|TRBJ2-1|-
CASSLEASGSEQFF
TGTGCCAGCAGCTTAGAAGCTAGCGGGTCAGAGCAGTTCTTC
>TRBV18|TRBD1|TRBJ1-1|few
CASSPWQGAAEAFF
TGTGCCAGCTCACCCTGGCAGGGGGCGGCTGAAGCTTTCTTT
>TRBV2|-|TRBJ1-4|few
CASLKGGQTNEKLFF
TGTGCCAGCTTGAAGGGGGGGCAAACTAATGAAAAACTGTTTTTT
>TRBV27|-|TRBJ2-1|-
CASSPSSSLTYNEQFF
TGTGCCAGCAGTCCCTCTAGCTCCTTAACCTACAATGAGCAGTTCTTC
>TRBV7-8|-|TRBJ2-7|-
CASSPSNYEQYF
TGTGCCAGCAGCCCAAGCAATTACGAGCAGTACTTC
>TRBV4-3|-|TRBJ2-5|-
CASSQRSGGETQYF
TGCGCCAGCAGCCAAAGATCCGGCGGAGAGACCCAGTACTTC